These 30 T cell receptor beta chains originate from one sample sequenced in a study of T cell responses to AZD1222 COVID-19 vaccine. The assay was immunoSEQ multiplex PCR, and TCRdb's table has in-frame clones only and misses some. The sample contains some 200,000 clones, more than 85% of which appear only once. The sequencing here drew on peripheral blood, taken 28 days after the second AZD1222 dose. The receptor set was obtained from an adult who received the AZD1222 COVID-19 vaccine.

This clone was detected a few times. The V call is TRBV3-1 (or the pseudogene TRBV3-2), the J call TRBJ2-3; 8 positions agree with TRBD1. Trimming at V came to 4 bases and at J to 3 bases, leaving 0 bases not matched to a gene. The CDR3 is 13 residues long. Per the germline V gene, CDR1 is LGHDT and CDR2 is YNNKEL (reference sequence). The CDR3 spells CASSRTGTDTQYF. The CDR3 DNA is TGTGCCAGCAGCCGGACAGGGACAGATACGCAGTATTTT.

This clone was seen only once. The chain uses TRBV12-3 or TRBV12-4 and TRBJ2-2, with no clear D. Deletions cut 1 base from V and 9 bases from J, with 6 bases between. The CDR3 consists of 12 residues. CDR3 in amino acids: CASSLGHRELFF. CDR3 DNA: TGTGCCAGCAGTTTAGGGCACCGGGAGCTGTTTTTT.

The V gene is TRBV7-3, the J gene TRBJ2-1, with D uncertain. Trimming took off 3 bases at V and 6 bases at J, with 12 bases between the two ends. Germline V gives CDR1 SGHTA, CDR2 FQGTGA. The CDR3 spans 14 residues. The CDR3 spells CASSFSQTSNEQFF. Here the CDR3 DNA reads TGTGCCAGCAGCTTCTCCCAGACCTCCAATGAGCAGTTCTTC.

The CDR3 is CASHSGRGDTGELFF. CDR3 DNA sequence: TGTGCCAGCCATAGTGGGCGGGGGGACACCGGGGAGCTGTTTTTT. The chain employs TRBV11-3 and TRBJ2-2, with 8 bases identical to TRBD2. Unmatched junction bases numbered 8, after V lost 8 bases and J lost 3 bases. This CDR3 region has 15 residues. Germline loops: CDR1 SGHNT, CDR2 YENEEA. Full variable domain (outside the CDR3, taken from reference TRBV11-3 and TRBJ2-2): EAGVVQSPRYKIIEKKQPVAFWCNPISGHNTLYWYLQNLGQGPELLIRYENEEAVDDSQLPKDRFSAERLKGVDSTLKIQPAELGDSAVYLCASHSGRGDTGELFFGEGSRLTVL.

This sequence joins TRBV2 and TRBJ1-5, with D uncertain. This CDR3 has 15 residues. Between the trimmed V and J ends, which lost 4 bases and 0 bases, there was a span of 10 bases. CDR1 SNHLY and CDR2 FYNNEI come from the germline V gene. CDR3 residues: CASSANDYSNQPQHF. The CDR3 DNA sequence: TGTGCCAGCAGTGCAAATGATTATAGCAATCAGCCCCAGCATTTT.

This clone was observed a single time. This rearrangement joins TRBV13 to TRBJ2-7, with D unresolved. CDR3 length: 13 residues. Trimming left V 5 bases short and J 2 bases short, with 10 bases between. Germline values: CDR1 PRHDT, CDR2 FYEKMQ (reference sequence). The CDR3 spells CASSRDGTYEQYF. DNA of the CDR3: TGTGCCAGCAGCAGAGACGGAACCTACGAGCAGTACTTC.

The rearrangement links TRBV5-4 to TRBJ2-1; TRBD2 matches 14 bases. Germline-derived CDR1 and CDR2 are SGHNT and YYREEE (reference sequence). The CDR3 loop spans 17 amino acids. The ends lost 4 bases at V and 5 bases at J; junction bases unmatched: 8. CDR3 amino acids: CASSRLAGGPSDNEQFF. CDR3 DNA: TGTGCCAGCAGCCGACTAGCGGGAGGGCCTTCGGACAATGAGCAGTTCTTC.

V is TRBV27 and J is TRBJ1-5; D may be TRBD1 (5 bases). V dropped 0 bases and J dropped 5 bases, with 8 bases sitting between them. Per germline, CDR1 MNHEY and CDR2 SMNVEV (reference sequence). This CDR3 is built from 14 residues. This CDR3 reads CASSLSGVHQPQHF. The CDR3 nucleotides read TGTGCCAGCAGTTTATCAGGGGTACATCAGCCCCAGCATTTT.

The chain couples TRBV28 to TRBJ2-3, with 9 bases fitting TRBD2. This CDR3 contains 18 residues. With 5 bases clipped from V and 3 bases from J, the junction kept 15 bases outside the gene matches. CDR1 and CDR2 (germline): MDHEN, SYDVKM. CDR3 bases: TGTGCCAGCAGTCCGAGGGCCAGGGCTAGCGGGGAAACAGATACGCAGTATTTT. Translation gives CASSPRARASGETDTQYF.

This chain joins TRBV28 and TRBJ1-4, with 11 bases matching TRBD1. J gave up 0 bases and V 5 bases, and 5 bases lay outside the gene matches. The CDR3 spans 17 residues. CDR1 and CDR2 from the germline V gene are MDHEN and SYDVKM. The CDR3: CASSPGDRGTTNEKLFF. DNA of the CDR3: TGTGCCAGCAGTCCCGGGGACAGGGGGACAACTAATGAAAAACTGTTTTTT.

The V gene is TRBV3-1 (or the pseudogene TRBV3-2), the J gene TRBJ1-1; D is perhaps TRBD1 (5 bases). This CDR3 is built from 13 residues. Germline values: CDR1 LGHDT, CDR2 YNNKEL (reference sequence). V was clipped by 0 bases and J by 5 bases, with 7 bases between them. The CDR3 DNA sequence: TGTGCCAGCAGCCAAGAGGGGGGGACTGAAGCTTTCTTT. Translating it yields CASSQEGGTEAFF.

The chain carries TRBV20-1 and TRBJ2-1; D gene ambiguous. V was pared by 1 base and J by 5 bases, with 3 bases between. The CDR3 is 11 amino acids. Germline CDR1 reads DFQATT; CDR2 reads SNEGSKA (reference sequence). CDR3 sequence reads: CSARADNEQFF. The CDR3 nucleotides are TGCAGTGCTAGAGCCGACAATGAGCAGTTCTTC.

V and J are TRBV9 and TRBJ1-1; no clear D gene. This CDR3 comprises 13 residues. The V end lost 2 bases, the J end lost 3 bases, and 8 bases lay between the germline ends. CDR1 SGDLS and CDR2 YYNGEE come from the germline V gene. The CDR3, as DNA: TGTGCCAGCAGCGTCCGAGAGTACACTGAAGCTTTCTTT. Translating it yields CASSVREYTEAFF. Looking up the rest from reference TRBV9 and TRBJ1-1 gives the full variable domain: DSGVTQTPKHLITATGQRVTLRCSPRSGDLSVYWYQQSLDQGLQFLIQYYNGEERAKGNILERFSAQQFPDLHSELNLSSLELGDSALYFCASSVREYTEAFFGQGTRLTVV.

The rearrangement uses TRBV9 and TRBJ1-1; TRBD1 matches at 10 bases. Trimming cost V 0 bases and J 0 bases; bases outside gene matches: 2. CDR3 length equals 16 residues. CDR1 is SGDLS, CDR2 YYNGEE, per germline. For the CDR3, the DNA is TGTGCCAGCAGCGTAGGGGACAGGGGCATGAACACTGAAGCTTTCTTT. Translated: CASSVGDRGMNTEAFF. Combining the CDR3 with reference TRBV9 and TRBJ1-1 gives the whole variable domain DSGVTQTPKHLITATGQRVTLRCSPRSGDLSVYWYQQSLDQGLQFLIQYYNGEERAKGNILERFSAQQFPDLHSELNLSSLELGDSALYFCASSVGDRGMNTEAFFGQGTRLTVV.

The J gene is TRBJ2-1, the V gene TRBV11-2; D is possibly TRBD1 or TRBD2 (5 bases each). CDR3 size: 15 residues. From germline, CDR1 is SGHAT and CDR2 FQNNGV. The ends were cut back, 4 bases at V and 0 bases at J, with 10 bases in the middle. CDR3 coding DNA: TGTGCCAGCAGCTACATTGGGGGCTCCTACAATGAGCAGTTCTTC. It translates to CASSYIGGSYNEQFF.

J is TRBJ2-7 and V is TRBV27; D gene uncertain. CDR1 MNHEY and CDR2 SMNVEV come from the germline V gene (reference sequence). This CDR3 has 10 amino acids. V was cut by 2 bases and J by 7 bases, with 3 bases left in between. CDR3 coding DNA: TGTGCCAGCAGTTTAAAAGAGCAGTACTTC. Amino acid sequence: CASSLKEQYF.

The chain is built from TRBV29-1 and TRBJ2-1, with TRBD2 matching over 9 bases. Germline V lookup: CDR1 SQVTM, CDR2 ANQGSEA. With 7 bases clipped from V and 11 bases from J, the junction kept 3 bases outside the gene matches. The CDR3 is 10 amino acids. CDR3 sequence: CSGLAGKQFF. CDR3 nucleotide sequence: TGCAGCGGTCTAGCGGGGAAGCAGTTCTTC.

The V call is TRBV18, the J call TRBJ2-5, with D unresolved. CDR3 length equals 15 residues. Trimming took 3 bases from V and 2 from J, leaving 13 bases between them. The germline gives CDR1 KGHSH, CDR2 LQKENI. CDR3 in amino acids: CASSPPSNFQETQYF. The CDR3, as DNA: TGTGCCAGCTCACCCCCCAGTAACTTTCAAGAGACCCAGTACTTC.

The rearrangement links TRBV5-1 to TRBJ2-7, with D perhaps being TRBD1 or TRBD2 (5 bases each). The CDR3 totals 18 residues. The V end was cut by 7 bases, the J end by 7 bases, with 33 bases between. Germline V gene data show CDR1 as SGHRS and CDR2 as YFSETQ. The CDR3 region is CASFEGARLQRGVREQYF. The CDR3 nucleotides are TGCGCCAGCTTTGAAGGGGCGAGACTGCAGAGAGGGGTAAGAGAGCAGTACTTC.

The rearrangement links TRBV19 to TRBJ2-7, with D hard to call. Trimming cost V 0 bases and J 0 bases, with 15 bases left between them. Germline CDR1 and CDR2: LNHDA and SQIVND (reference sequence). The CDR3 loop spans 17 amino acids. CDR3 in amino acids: CASSIDWSQVDSYEQYF. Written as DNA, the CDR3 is TGTGCCAGTAGTATAGATTGGTCCCAGGTTGACTCCTACGAGCAGTACTTC.

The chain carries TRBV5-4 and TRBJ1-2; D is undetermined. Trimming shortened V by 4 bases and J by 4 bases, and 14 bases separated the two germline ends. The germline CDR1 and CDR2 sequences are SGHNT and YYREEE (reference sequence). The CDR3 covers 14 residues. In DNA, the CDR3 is TGTGCCAGCAGCCCAGGTGGAGGCTTCTATGGCTACACCTTC. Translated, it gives CASSPGGGFYGYTF.

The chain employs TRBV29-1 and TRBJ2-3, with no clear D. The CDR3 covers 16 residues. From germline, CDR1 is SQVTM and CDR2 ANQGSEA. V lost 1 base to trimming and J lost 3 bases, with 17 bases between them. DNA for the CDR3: TGCAGCGTTGAAGGCCTACATCGGGCTGAGACAGATACGCAGTATTTT. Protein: CSVEGLHRAETDTQYF.

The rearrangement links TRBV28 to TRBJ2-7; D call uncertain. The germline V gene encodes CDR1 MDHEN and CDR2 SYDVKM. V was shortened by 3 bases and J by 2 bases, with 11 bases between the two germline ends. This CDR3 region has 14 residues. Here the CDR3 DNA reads TGTGCCAGCAGTTTGTACGTCAGCACCTACGAGCAGTACTTC. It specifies CASSLYVSTYEQYF.

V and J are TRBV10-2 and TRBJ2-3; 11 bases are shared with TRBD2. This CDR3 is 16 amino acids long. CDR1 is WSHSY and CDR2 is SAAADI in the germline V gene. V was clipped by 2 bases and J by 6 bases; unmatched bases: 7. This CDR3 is CASSEITSGGGDTQYF. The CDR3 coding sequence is TGCGCCAGCAGTGAGATTACTAGCGGGGGCGGGGATACGCAGTATTTT.

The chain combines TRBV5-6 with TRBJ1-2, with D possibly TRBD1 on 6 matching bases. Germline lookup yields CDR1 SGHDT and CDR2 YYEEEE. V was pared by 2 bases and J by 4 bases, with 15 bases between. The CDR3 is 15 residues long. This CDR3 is CASSFYRTVFYGYTF. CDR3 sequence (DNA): TGTGCCAGCAGCTTTTACCGGACAGTATTCTATGGCTACACCTTC.

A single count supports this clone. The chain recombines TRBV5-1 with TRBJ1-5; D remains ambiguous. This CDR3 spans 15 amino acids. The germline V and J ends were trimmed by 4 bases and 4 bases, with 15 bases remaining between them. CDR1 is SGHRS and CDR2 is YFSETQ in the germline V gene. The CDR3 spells CASSPVPGSNQPQHF. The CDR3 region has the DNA TGCGCCAGCAGCCCCGTACCGGGATCAAATCAGCCCCAGCATTTT.

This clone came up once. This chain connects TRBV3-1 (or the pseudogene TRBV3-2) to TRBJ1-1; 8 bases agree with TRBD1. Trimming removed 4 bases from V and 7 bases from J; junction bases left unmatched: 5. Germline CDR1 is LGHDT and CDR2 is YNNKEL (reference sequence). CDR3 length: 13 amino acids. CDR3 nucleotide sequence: TGTGCCAGCAGCCCCGCAGGGGGCGATGAAGCTTTCTTT. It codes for CASSPAGGDEAFF.

The DNA of the CDR3 is TGTGCCAGCAGCCAACGGGACTCTCGTGAGGCTGAAGCTTTCTTT. This encodes CASSQRDSREAEAFF. The chain joins TRBV3-1 (or the pseudogene TRBV3-2) to TRBJ1-1; D is perhaps TRBD1 (5 bases). Germline values: CDR1 LGHDT, CDR2 YNNKEL (reference sequence). CDR3 length equals 15 residues. The germline V and J ends were trimmed by 2 bases and 6 bases, with 16 bases remaining between them.

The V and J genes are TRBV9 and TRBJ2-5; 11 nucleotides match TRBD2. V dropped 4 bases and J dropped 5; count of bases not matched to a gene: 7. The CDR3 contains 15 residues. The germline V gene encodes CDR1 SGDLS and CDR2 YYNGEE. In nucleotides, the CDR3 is TGTGCCAGCAGCCCCCTAGCGGGAGGAGGGGAGACCCAGTACTTC. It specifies CASSPLAGGGETQYF.

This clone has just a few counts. This chain's CDR3 is CALGMAGINQPQHF. CDR3 coding DNA: TGTGCCTTGGGAATGGCAGGGATAAATCAGCCCCAGCATTTT. The V call is TRBV30, the J call TRBJ1-5; possibly TRBD1 for D (5 bases). Germline values: CDR1 GTSNPN, CDR2 SVGIG (reference sequence). V dropped 7 bases and J dropped 4 bases, with 17 bases sitting between them. This CDR3 region has 14 residues.